These 11 T cell receptor beta chains were sequenced from one sample in a study of T cell responses to AZD1222 COVID-19 vaccine. The table came from immunoSEQ multiplex PCR; TCRdb's copy has only in-frame clones and leaves some out. The table shows around 140,000 clones, with about 88% occurring only once. The source was peripheral blood, collected on day 0 of AZD1222 vaccination. The receptors were gathered from an adult in good health.

The rearrangement links TRBV2 to TRBJ2-1; 11 nucleotides align to TRBD2. The V gene's germline CDR1 is SNHLY and CDR2 FYNNEI. The CDR3 is 20 residues long. Trimming removed 6 bases from V and 7 bases from J; junction bases left unmatched: 23. The CDR3 DNA reads TGTGCCAGCAGACAAAACCCTCGACTTAGAACTAGCGGGAGCGGAAATGAGCAGTTCTTC. Translating gives CASRQNPRLRTSGSGNEQFF.

The chain links TRBV10-3 to TRBJ1-5; TRBD1 matches 8 bases. Germline CDR1 is ENHRY and CDR2 is SYGVKD. The CDR3 length is 14 residues. V was clipped by 5 bases and J by 7 bases; unmatched bases: 7. The CDR3 nucleotides read TGTGCCATCAGTAAGACAGGGGAAGGACAGCCCCAGCATTTT. This encodes CAISKTGEGQPQHF.

The chain links TRBV19 to TRBJ1-4, with D perhaps matching TRBD1 (5 bases). Germline V gene lookup returns CDR1 LNHDA and CDR2 SQIVND (reference sequence). The CDR3 spans 13 residues. The V end lost 6 bases, the J end lost 8 bases, and 13 bases lay between the germline ends. The CDR3 here is CASSGDGIEKLFF. CDR3 DNA: TGTGCCAGTAGCGGGGACGGGATCGAAAAACTGTTTTTT.

This clone has just one count. This chain uses TRBV9 with TRBJ2-3, with D hard to call. The CDR3 runs to 11 residues. CDR1 is SGDLS and CDR2 is YYNGEE in the germline V gene. Trimming pared 3 bases from V and 7 bases from J, leaving 6 bases between. The CDR3 nucleotides read TGTGCCAGCAGCGATTTGAATACGCAGTATTTT. This sequence encodes CASSDLNTQYF.

The chain uses TRBV4-2 and TRBJ2-3, with TRBD2 matching 15 bases. The CDR3 loop spans 17 amino acids. The germline V gene has CDR1 LGHNA and CDR2 YNFKEQ. The V segment lost 2 bases and the J segment 5 bases; nucleotides outside the gene matches: 5. Here the CDR3 DNA reads TGTGCCAGCAGCCAACGGGGACTAGCGGGAGGTGGAGATACGCAGTATTTT. It translates to CASSQRGLAGGGDTQYF.

V gene TRBV6-4 combines with J gene TRBJ2-3; no reliable D call. The CDR3 extends over 13 amino acids. CDR1 is MRHNA and CDR2 is SNTAGT in the germline V gene. V lost 2 bases to trimming and J lost 4 bases, with 7 bases between them. The CDR3 region is CASSDEAPDTQYF. CDR3 nucleotide sequence: TGTGCCAGCAGTGACGAAGCGCCAGATACGCAGTATTTT.

This chain connects TRBV19 to TRBJ2-5; TRBD2 might be the D (5 bases). Between the trimmed V and J ends, which lost 5 bases and 4 bases, there was a span of 14 bases. From germline, CDR1 is LNHDA and CDR2 SQIVND (reference sequence). The CDR3 sequence is 14 residues long. The CDR3 loop reads CASSDQLVGETQYF. Here the CDR3 DNA reads TGTGCCAGTAGTGACCAACTAGTCGGAGAGACCCAGTACTTC.

The rearrangement uses TRBV6-2 or TRBV6-3 and TRBJ2-1; 11 nucleotides align to TRBD2. Germline V CDR1 and CDR2: MNHEY, SVGEGT. The junction had 9 bases not matched to a gene; V was cut back by 5 bases and J by 6 bases. The CDR3 contains 16 residues. The CDR3 region has the DNA TGTGCCAGCAGTGGTCATAGCGGGAGGGGTAGCAATGAGCAGTTCTTC. It yields the protein CASSGHSGRGSNEQFF.

The chain couples TRBV6-5 to TRBJ2-2, with 7 bases identical to TRBD2. CDR3 length: 14 amino acids. Looked up from germline, CDR1 is MNHEY and CDR2 is SVGAGI. V lost 2 bases, J lost 4 bases, and 1 base stayed unmatched. The CDR3 nucleotides are TGTGCCAGCAGTTACGGGGGGGGCACCGGGGAGCTGTTTTTT. It encodes CASSYGGGTGELFF.

J is TRBJ2-4 and V is TRBV5-4; 8 bases map to TRBD1. Trimming at V came to 3 bases and at J to 1 base, leaving 15 bases not matched to a gene. Germline CDR1 is SGHNT and CDR2 is YYREEE (reference sequence). CDR3 length: 19 amino acids. The CDR3: CASSSPRGTDREAKNIQYF. The CDR3 DNA reads as TGTGCCAGCAGCTCCCCTAGGGGGACGGACAGGGAGGCCAAAAACATTCAGTACTTC.

The genes are TRBV7-8 and TRBJ2-1, with TRBD2 as a possible D gene (6 bases). The CDR3 runs to 16 residues. Trimming took 4 bases from V and 8 from J, leaving 21 bases between them. Germline CDR1 is SGHVS and CDR2 is FQNEAQ. The CDR3 protein is CASSSQGLSRGDEQFF. In DNA form, the CDR3 reads TGTGCCAGCAGCTCCCAGGGACTTAGCCGGGGCGATGAGCAGTTCTTC.